The 19 T cell receptor beta chains reported below all come from one sample, sequenced in a study of blood T cell repertoires in COVID-19. Libraries were prepared by immunoSEQ multiplex PCR; TCRdb keeps only in-frame clonotypes and omits some of them. Among 200,000 to 250,000 clones, around 84% were seen once, and the ten largest hold 5.5% to 7.5%. The sample was PBMCs or T cells enriched from blood (not recorded which). These receptors came from a woman aged 35 to 49 who had recovered from COVID-19.

The J gene is TRBJ1-2, the V gene TRBV6-5; D unclear. In germline, CDR1 is MNHEY, CDR2 SVGAGI. The CDR3 length is 15 residues. V lost 8 bases to trimming and J lost 0 bases, with 16 bases between them. In DNA, the CDR3 is TGTGCCAGCGGAGCCGACCTACTGGCTAACTATGGCTACACCTTC. It is translated as CASGADLLANYGYTF.

This clone came up once. The chain couples TRBV11-2 to TRBJ2-6; the D is unclear. In germline, CDR1 is SGHAT, CDR2 FQNNGV. The V end lost 7 bases, the J end lost 0 bases, and 7 bases lay between the germline ends. The CDR3 is 14 residues long. The chain's CDR3 is CASKQHSGANVLTF. The CDR3 bases are TGTGCCAGCAAACAGCACTCTGGGGCCAACGTCCTGACTTTC.

In its sample, this clone was seen once. This CDR3 reads CASSYNLDSGYTF. The CDR3 DNA reads as TGTGCCAGCAGCTATAACTTAGATTCGGGCTACACCTTC. The chain couples TRBV5-6 to TRBJ1-2; D not resolved. V was trimmed by 3 bases and J by 8 bases, leaving 14 bases between them. CDR3 length equals 13 residues. Germline CDR1 reads SGHDT; CDR2 reads YYEEEE. Variable domain in full (rest from reference TRBV5-6 and TRBJ1-2): DAGVTQSPTHLIKTRGQQVTLRCSPKSGHDTVSWYQQALGQGPQFIFQYYEEEERQRGNFPDRFSGHQFPNYSSELNVNALLLGDSALYLCASSYNLDSGYTFGSGTRLTVV.

The genes are TRBV29-1 and TRBJ2-7; D possibly corresponds to TRBD2 (6 bases). CDR1 and CDR2 from the germline V gene are SQVTM and ANQGSEA. Trimming removed 4 bases from V and 4 bases from J, with 29 bases in between. The CDR3 spans 18 residues. For the CDR3, the DNA is TGCAGCGTTGGACCACTGGGACCTCGGCGGGAAAGAGGGTACGAGCAGTACGTC. This gives the protein CSVGPLGPRRERGYEQYV.

For the CDR3, the DNA is TGTGCCAGCAGTGAAACAACTAGCGGGAGCGCTGAGCAGTTCTTC. It encodes CASSETTSGSAEQFF. The J gene is TRBJ2-1, the V gene TRBV2; 11 positions match TRBD2. Per germline, CDR1 SNHLY and CDR2 FYNNEI. CDR3 length equals 15 residues. The V gene end was trimmed by 2 bases and the J gene end by 9 bases; junction bases not matched to a gene: 6.

This clone was counted once. The chain uses TRBV5-8 and TRBJ1-1; TRBD1 agrees at 10 bases. Germline V lookup: CDR1 SGHTS, CDR2 YDEGEE. The CDR3 extends over 13 amino acids. The V segment lost 7 bases and the J segment 7 bases; nucleotides outside the gene matches: 7. The CDR3 DNA sequence: TGTGCCAGCCCCGGGACAGGGGCTGATGAAGCTTTCTTT. As protein: CASPGTGADEAFF.

This chain joins TRBV6-5 and TRBJ2-1, with D possibly being TRBD2 (6 bases). Trimming removed 6 bases at V and 4 bases at J, with 10 bases between. Germline CDR1 MNHEY, CDR2 SVGAGI. The CDR3 totals 13 residues. CDR3 nucleotide sequence: TGTGCCAGCAGGGAGGGCCCATACAATGAGCAGTTCTTC. Translating it yields CASREGPYNEQFF.

The J gene is TRBJ1-2, the V gene TRBV20-1, with D uncertain. The CDR3 length is 11 residues. CDR1 is DFQATT and CDR2 is SNEGSKA in the germline V gene (reference sequence). V lost 0 bases to trimming and J lost 14 bases, with 13 bases between them. CDR3: CSARDLAQHTF. The CDR3 nucleotides are TGCAGTGCTAGAGATTTGGCACAGCATACCTTC.

The chain couples TRBV14 to TRBJ1-4; D not certain. Germline V CDR1 and CDR2: SGHDN, FVKESK. The CDR3 has 14 amino acids. V was shortened by 2 bases and J by 5 bases, with 9 bases between the two germline ends. The CDR3 protein is CASSQRSGNEKLFF. The CDR3 DNA reads as TGTGCCAGCAGCCAACGGTCCGGGAATGAAAAACTGTTTTTT.

The chain is built from TRBV28 and TRBJ1-5, with D maybe TRBD1 (5 bases). Germline V lookup: CDR1 MDHEN, CDR2 SYDVKM. The V end lost 5 bases, the J end lost 4 bases, and 21 bases lay between the germline ends. There are 17 residues in the CDR3. Written as DNA, the CDR3 is TGTGCCAGCAGTCAGATCCACGACAGCGCCCTGAATCAGCCCCAGCATTTT. Translated, it gives CASSQIHDSALNQPQHF.

The V and J genes are TRBV7-2 and TRBJ2-1, with 13 bases lining up with TRBD2. The CDR3 extends over 16 amino acids. Germline CDR1 reads SGHTA; CDR2 reads FQGNSA. The V and J ends lost 1 base and 9 bases, in that order; junction bases with no gene match: 6. In DNA, the CDR3 is TGTGCCAGCAGCTTAGGACTAGCGGGAGGATCTCGTGAGCAGTTCTTC. This codes for CASSLGLAGGSREQFF.

This chain joins TRBV18 and TRBJ2-3; D perhaps matches TRBD2 (5 bases). Germline values: CDR1 KGHSH, CDR2 LQKENI. This CDR3 has 14 residues. V was clipped by 3 bases and J by 2 bases, with 9 bases between them. The DNA for the CDR3 is TGTGCCAGCTCACCGACGGGGATCACAGATACGCAGTATTTT. Amino acid sequence: CASSPTGITDTQYF.

The rearrangement joins TRBV18 to TRBJ1-1; D unclear. The CDR3 loop spans 11 amino acids. V lost 6 bases to trimming and J lost 2 bases, with 4 bases between them. CDR1 and CDR2 from the germline V gene are KGHSH and LQKENI. CDR3 sequence reads: CASSINTEAFF. CDR3 in DNA: TGTGCCAGCTCTATTAACACTGAAGCTTTCTTT.

The gene calls are TRBV10-3 and TRBJ2-7, with TRBD1 identical over 10 bases. Looked up from germline, CDR1 is ENHRY and CDR2 is SYGVKD. This CDR3 has 12 residues. J lost 6 bases, V lost 6 bases, and 2 bases had no gene match. CDR3 in DNA: TGTGCCATCAGCTGGACAGGGGGCGAGCAGTACGTC. Translated, it gives CAISWTGGEQYV.

This chain links TRBV6-5 with TRBJ1-6; D might be TRBD1 (6 bases). Trimming removed 6 bases from V and 9 bases from J, with 18 bases in between. CDR1 is MNHEY and CDR2 is SVGAGI in the germline V gene. CDR3 length equals 15 residues. The CDR3 is CASSLQGEYRSPLHF. The DNA for the CDR3 is TGTGCCAGCAGCTTACAGGGAGAATATCGTTCACCCCTCCACTTT.

The V call is TRBV7-2, the J call TRBJ2-1; 11 nucleotides line up with TRBD2. Germline-derived CDR1 and CDR2 are SGHTA and FQGNSA. V lost 5 bases, J lost 7 bases, and 7 bases stayed unmatched. The CDR3 extends over 15 amino acids. The CDR3 region has the DNA TGTGCCAGCAGCCCACTAGCGGGAGCCACAAATGAGCAGTTCTTC. It yields the protein CASSPLAGATNEQFF.

The chain uses TRBV25-1 and TRBJ2-2; tentatively, D is TRBD1 (5 bases). V dropped 6 bases and J dropped 6 bases, with 14 bases sitting between them. CDR1 and CDR2 (germline): MGHDK, SYGVNS. This CDR3 has 14 residues. CDR3 loop: CASREQGNAGELFF. The CDR3 coding sequence is TGTGCCAGCAGGGAGCAGGGCAACGCCGGGGAGCTGTTTTTT.

This clone was seen a handful of times. The rearrangement uses TRBV7-2 and TRBJ2-7, with 10 bases lining up with TRBD2. V shed 8 bases and J 2 bases; nucleotides not matched to a gene: 3. This CDR3 spans 13 amino acids. Germline V gene sequence: CDR1 SGHTA, CDR2 FQGNSA. CDR3 DNA: TGTGCCAGCCGACTAGCGGGTACCTACGAGCAGTACGTC. This codes for CASRLAGTYEQYV.

V gene TRBV18 combines with J gene TRBJ1-4; 7 positions match TRBD1. CDR1 and CDR2 from the germline V gene are KGHSH and LQKENI. This CDR3 has 16 residues. The V segment lost 0 bases and the J segment 7 bases; nucleotides outside the gene matches: 8. This chain's CDR3 is CASSPPKQGMSEKLFF. The CDR3 DNA sequence: TGTGCCAGCTCACCACCCAAACAGGGGATGAGTGAAAAACTGTTTTTT.